The 30 T cell receptor beta chains given below trace back to one sample, sequenced in a study of blood T cell repertoires in COVID-19. The method was immunoSEQ multiplex PCR; TCRdb's version includes in-frame clones alone and lacks a portion of them. Among 100,000 to 140,000 clones listed, approximately 89% were seen once. Input material: peripheral blood. The receptors derive from a man aged 45-60 years with active or convalescent COVID-19.

V usage is TRBV7-9 and J usage is TRBJ2-2; no clear D gene. The CDR3 covers 14 residues. Germline CDR1 reads SEHNR; CDR2 reads FQNEAQ (reference sequence). V lost 1 base and J lost 6, with 9 bases in between. The CDR3 sequence: CASSLDLYAGELFF. The CDR3 DNA reads TGTGCCAGCAGCTTAGATCTTTATGCCGGGGAGCTGTTTTTT.

V is TRBV18 and J is TRBJ2-1; weak D call: TRBD2 (5 bases). The CDR3 consists of 16 residues. Germline V gene lookup returns CDR1 KGHSH and CDR2 LQKENI. The ends were cut back, 3 bases at V and 2 bases at J, with 14 bases in the middle. The CDR3 protein is CASSPAGSRPYNEQFF. In DNA form, the CDR3 reads TGTGCCAGCTCACCGGCGGGCAGCAGACCCTACAATGAGCAGTTCTTC. The variable domain in full, completed from reference TRBV18 and TRBJ2-1, reads NAGVMQNPRHLVRRRGQEARLRCSPMKGHSHVYWYRQLPEEGLKFMVYLQKENIIDESGMPKERFSAEFPKEGPSILRIQQVVRGDSAAYFCASSPAGSRPYNEQFFGPGTRLTVL.

The gene calls are TRBV18 and TRBJ1-5, with 9 nucleotides matching TRBD1. The CDR3 is 16 amino acids. Per the germline V gene, CDR1 is KGHSH and CDR2 is LQKENI. Trimming at V came to 3 bases and at J to 3 bases, leaving 6 bases not matched to a gene. In DNA, the CDR3 is TGTGCCAGCTCACCGGGGACAGGGTCATCCAATCAGCCCCAGCATTTT. Protein: CASSPGTGSSNQPQHF.

The CDR3 sequence: CASSSDRGGEKLFF. The DNA of the CDR3 is TGTGCCAGCAGCTCCGACAGGGGTGGTGAAAAACTGTTTTTT. This chain uses TRBV6-5 with TRBJ1-4; 8 positions agree with TRBD1. The V segment lost 6 bases and the J segment 7 bases; nucleotides outside the gene matches: 7. The CDR3 is 14 amino acids. Per the germline V gene, CDR1 is MNHEY and CDR2 is SVGAGI.

V and J are TRBV28 and TRBJ1-1, with TRBD1 identical over 7 bases. Germline V CDR1 and CDR2: MDHEN, SYDVKM. With V trimmed by 7 bases and J by 4 bases, 12 bases remained unmatched. The CDR3 spans 15 residues. For the CDR3, the DNA is TGTGCCAGCACCCCAAGTAAGGGGGCAAGCACTGAAGCTTTCTTT. This sequence encodes CASTPSKGASTEAFF.

The chain uses TRBV19 and TRBJ1-2; D is unclear. CDR1 is LNHDA, CDR2 SQIVND, per germline (reference sequence). The length of the CDR3 is 14 residues. V shed 0 bases and J shed 4 bases, with 9 bases lying between them. The CDR3 loop reads CASSIEARGYGYTF. As DNA, the CDR3 is TGTGCCAGTAGTATAGAGGCCAGAGGCTATGGCTACACCTTC.

This sequence joins TRBV2 and TRBJ2-3, with 11 bases lining up with TRBD2. With V trimmed by 7 bases and J by 4 bases, 7 bases remained unmatched. The germline V gene has CDR1 SNHLY and CDR2 FYNNEI. The CDR3 runs 15 residues. CDR3 in amino acids: CASTPTSGIPDTQYF. CDR3 nucleotide sequence: TGTGCCAGCACTCCGACTAGCGGGATACCAGATACGCAGTATTTT.

This clone is a singleton in its sample. This CDR3 is CASSSAGATNEKLFF. CDR3 bases: TGTGCCAGCAGTTCGGCAGGGGCAACTAATGAAAAACTGTTTTTT. The V call is TRBV6-5, the J call TRBJ1-4; D perhaps matches TRBD1 (6 bases). The V gene lost 4 bases and the J gene lost 0 bases, with 9 bases spanning the gap. Germline V CDR1 and CDR2: MNHEY, SVGAGI. The CDR3 is 15 residues long.

The chain recombines TRBV5-1 with TRBJ1-1; TRBD1 matches at 8 bases. This CDR3 has 17 residues. Looked up from germline, CDR1 is SGHRS and CDR2 is YFSETQ. V lost 7 bases, J lost 1 base, and 15 bases stayed unmatched. CDR3: CASLLGGRGRGNTEAFF. For the CDR3, the DNA is TGCGCCAGCCTTCTGGGGGGCAGGGGGCGCGGGAACACTGAAGCTTTCTTT.

The chain combines TRBV3-1 (or the pseudogene TRBV3-2) with TRBJ2-7; D is ambiguous. Per germline, CDR1 LGHDT and CDR2 YNNKEL (reference sequence). The CDR3 spans 12 residues. Trimming stripped 5 bases from V and 4 bases from J, with 9 bases between. The CDR3: CASSSRRYEQYF. The CDR3 DNA follows: TGTGCCAGCAGCTCTCGCAGGTACGAGCAGTACTTC.

The V gene is TRBV7-2, the J gene TRBJ1-6; weak D call: TRBD1 (5 bases). Germline CDR1 is SGHTA and CDR2 is FQGNSA. CDR3 length: 14 amino acids. V lost 5 bases and J 10 bases, leaving 15 bases between the germline ends. CDR3 in amino acids: CASSLLRTNSPLHF. DNA of the CDR3: TGTGCCAGCAGCCTTCTTCGGACAAACTCACCCCTCCACTTT.

Concerning this clone itself: An end of the junction differs from the germline gene, which may be a read error. In DNA form, the CDR3 reads TGTGTCAGCAGTTTCAGCTCAGGGGTTGATACGCAGTATTTT. It yields the protein CVSSFSSGVDTQYF. The chain has TRBV27 and TRBJ2-3, with D perhaps TRBD1 (6 bases). Germline V CDR1 and CDR2: MNHEY, SMNVEV (reference sequence). This CDR3 region has 14 residues.

This chain links TRBV9 with TRBJ2-5, with 8 positions matching TRBD1. V dropped 4 bases and J dropped 0; count of bases not matched to a gene: 5. The germline CDR1 and CDR2 sequences are SGDLS and YYNGEE. The CDR3 has 15 residues. CDR3 region: CASSPRTGHQETQYF. The DNA of the CDR3 is TGTGCCAGCAGCCCCCGGACAGGGCACCAAGAGACCCAGTACTTC.

The V call is TRBV5-6, the J call TRBJ2-5; possibly TRBD2 for D (7 bases). CDR1 is SGHDT and CDR2 is YYEEEE in the germline V gene. Trimming shortened V by 1 base and J by 4 bases, and 11 bases separated the two germline ends. The CDR3 length is 14 residues. The CDR3 DNA reads TGTGCCAGCAGCTTGAGTGGGGGGGCAGAGACCCAGTACTTC. This gives the protein CASSLSGGAETQYF. The variable domain in full, completed from reference TRBV5-6 and TRBJ2-5, reads DAGVTQSPTHLIKTRGQQVTLRCSPKSGHDTVSWYQQALGQGPQFIFQYYEEEERQRGNFPDRFSGHQFPNYSSELNVNALLLGDSALYLCASSLSGGAETQYFGPGTRLLVL.

J is TRBJ1-4 and V is TRBV27; TRBD1 is a possible D gene (5 bases). Germline V gene sequence: CDR1 MNHEY, CDR2 SMNVEV (reference sequence). This CDR3 region has 12 residues. The V end was cut by 6 bases, the J end by 8 bases, with 10 bases between. The CDR3 here is CASRKQGEKLFF. CDR3 DNA sequence: TGTGCCAGCAGGAAGCAGGGAGAAAAACTGTTTTTT.

J is TRBJ2-1 and V is TRBV7-9; D is perhaps TRBD2 (5 bases). Trimming pared 10 bases from V and 1 base from J, leaving 14 bases between. The V gene's germline CDR1 is SEHNR and CDR2 FQNEAQ (reference sequence). The length of the CDR3 is 14 residues. CDR3 residues: CAIPLGSSYNEQFF. The DNA of the CDR3 is TGTGCCATTCCACTTGGGAGTTCCTACAATGAGCAGTTCTTC.

The chain recombines TRBV5-1 with TRBJ1-5, with D tentatively TRBD1 (5 bases). V shed 4 bases and J shed 5 bases, with 10 bases lying between them. The germline CDR1 and CDR2 sequences are SGHRS and YFSETQ. The CDR3 spans 13 residues. The CDR3 nucleotides are TGCGCCAGCAGCCCCGGGGGGGATCAGCCCCAGCATTTT. It specifies CASSPGGDQPQHF. Full variable domain (missing parts from reference TRBV5-1 and TRBJ1-5): KAGVTQTPRYLIKTRGQQVTLSCSPISGHRSVSWYQQTPGQGLQFLFEYFSETQRNKGNFPGRFSGRQFSNSRSEMNVSTLELGDSALYLCASSPGGDQPQHFGDGTRLSIL.

The chain uses TRBV2 and TRBJ2-3, with D tentatively TRBD1 (6 bases). The germline gives CDR1 SNHLY, CDR2 FYNNEI. The CDR3 runs 14 residues. V gave up 9 bases and J gave up 0 bases, with 13 bases separating them. CDR3 bases: TGTGCCAGAGGACAGCAAGCTAGCACAGATACGCAGTATTTT. Its translation is CARGQQASTDTQYF.

The chain recombines TRBV5-1 with TRBJ2-2, with 11 bases lining up with TRBD1. The CDR3 runs 16 residues. Germline lookup yields CDR1 SGHRS and CDR2 YFSETQ. Trimming took 0 bases from V and 6 from J; bases not matched to a gene: 4. The CDR3: CASSLDGTGGSGELFF. The CDR3 bases are TGCGCCAGCAGCTTGGATGGGACAGGGGGTTCCGGGGAGCTGTTTTTT. The variable domain in full, with the rest retrieved from reference TRBV5-1 and TRBJ2-2, is KAGVTQTPRYLIKTRGQQVTLSCSPISGHRSVSWYQQTPGQGLQFLFEYFSETQRNKGNFPGRFSGRQFSNSRSEMNVSTLELGDSALYLCASSLDGTGGSGELFFGEGSRLTVL.

The genes are TRBV6-5 and TRBJ2-7, with TRBD2 as a possible D gene (7 bases). Per germline, CDR1 MNHEY and CDR2 SVGAGI. The ends were cut back, 8 bases at V and 2 bases at J, with 10 bases in the middle. CDR3 length: 12 residues. CDR3 sequence reads: CASVGGAYEQYF. CDR3 sequence (DNA): TGTGCCAGCGTAGGGGGGGCCTACGAGCAGTACTTC.

The rearrangement links TRBV27 to TRBJ2-1; possible D gene TRBD1, 6 bases. Germline-derived CDR1 and CDR2 are MNHEY and SMNVEV (reference sequence). Trimming took 6 bases from V and 0 from J, leaving 12 bases between them. The CDR3 covers 15 residues. CDR3 region: CASRSGASSYNEQFF. The CDR3 DNA is TGTGCCAGCAGATCAGGGGCGAGCTCCTACAATGAGCAGTTCTTC.

The gene calls are TRBV2 and TRBJ2-5, with D tentatively TRBD2 (5 bases). Germline lookup yields CDR1 SNHLY and CDR2 FYNNEI. This CDR3 has 16 amino acids. Trimming cost V 2 bases and J 1 base, with 14 bases left between them. The CDR3 loop is CASSEPRTDSQETQYF. In DNA, the CDR3 is TGTGCCAGCAGTGAACCGAGGACTGATAGCCAAGAGACCCAGTACTTC.

The chain recombines TRBV11-2 with TRBJ2-3, with 9 bases that match TRBD2. In germline, CDR1 is SGHAT, CDR2 FQNNGV. This CDR3 region has 16 residues. Trimming removed 2 bases from V and 2 bases from J; junction bases left unmatched: 5. CDR3 in DNA: TGTGCCAGCAGCTTACGGCTAGCGGGAATCACAGATACGCAGTATTTT. Translating gives CASSLRLAGITDTQYF.

The chain couples TRBV28 to TRBJ2-5; D remains ambiguous. Deletions cut 6 bases from V and 5 bases from J, with 28 bases between. Germline CDR1 reads MDHEN; CDR2 reads SYDVKM. The CDR3 contains 18 residues. The CDR3 region is CASSTRPGKKDKRETQYF. CDR3 DNA: TGTGCCAGCAGCACCAGACCTGGTAAGAAAGACAAAAGGGAGACCCAGTACTTC.

This clone appeared a single time. The chain joins TRBV6-1 to TRBJ1-5, with a possible D match to TRBD1 (5 bases). The V end lost 3 bases, the J end lost 1 base, and 7 bases lay between the germline ends. The germline CDR1 and CDR2 sequences are MNHNS and SASEGT. This CDR3 has 14 amino acids. CDR3 coding DNA: TGTGCCAGCAGTGAGGGGCAGAGCAATCAGCCCCAGCATTTT. The encoded protein is CASSEGQSNQPQHF.

V gene TRBV28 combines with J gene TRBJ1-2; D gene unclear. Trimming removed 4 bases from V and 6 bases from J, with 24 bases in between. Germline CDR1 is MDHEN and CDR2 is SYDVKM. The CDR3 covers 17 residues. The CDR3 here is CASSSVGTSAWNDGYTF. CDR3 nucleotide sequence: TGTGCCAGCAGTTCGGTCGGCACCAGCGCCTGGAATGATGGCTACACCTTC.

This clone was detected only once. J is TRBJ2-1 and V is TRBV7-2; 8 bases match TRBD2. V was pared by 2 bases and J by 5 bases, with 5 bases of the junction left unmatched. This CDR3 contains 15 residues. Per the germline V gene, CDR1 is SGHTA and CDR2 is FQGNSA. The CDR3 spells CASSLRGLEHNEQFF. The CDR3 DNA reads as TGTGCCAGCAGCTTAAGGGGACTAGAGCACAATGAGCAGTTCTTC.

This rearrangement joins TRBV21-1 to TRBJ2-5; TRBD2 reflects the table's D call only, with no check against the DNA. TRBV21-1 represents a pseudogene. The CDR3 runs to 19 residues. CDR3 sequence (DNA): TGTGCCAGCAGCAAAGTCCCCCTAGGGAGGACCCTGTACCAAGAGACCCAGTACTTC. This gives the protein CASSKVPLGRTLYQETQYF.

In nucleotides, the CDR3 is TGTGCCAGCTCACCGTTTTACCGGGACAGGGGGCATTTGAAGGAAAAACTGTTTTTT. Translated, it gives CASSPFYRDRGHLKEKLFF. V gene TRBV18 combines with J gene TRBJ1-4; TRBD1 agrees at 12 bases. This CDR3 is built from 19 residues. V dropped 3 bases and J dropped 8; count of bases not matched to a gene: 16. Looked up from germline, CDR1 is KGHSH and CDR2 is LQKENI. The full variable domain, rest sourced from reference TRBV18 and TRBJ1-4, is NAGVMQNPRHLVRRRGQEARLRCSPMKGHSHVYWYRQLPEEGLKFMVYLQKENIIDESGMPKERFSAEFPKEGPSILRIQQVVRGDSAAYFCASSPFYRDRGHLKEKLFFGSGTQLSVL.

The V and J genes are TRBV9 and TRBJ2-3, with 10 bases lining up with TRBD2. There are 17 residues in the CDR3. V shed 0 bases, J shed 4 bases, and the junction held 8 bases outside the gene matches. Germline V CDR1 and CDR2: SGDLS, YYNGEE. This CDR3 is CASSVGGLAGAADTQYF. Here the CDR3 DNA reads TGTGCCAGCAGCGTAGGCGGCCTAGCGGGAGCGGCAGATACGCAGTATTTT.